The 13 T cell receptor beta chains in this list originate from one sample, sequenced in a study of technical replicates of blood from a handful of donors (TCRdb year 2017). Libraries were constructed by the immunoSEQ multiplex PCR assay. TCRdb limited this immuneACCESS table to in-frame rearrangements with V and J called. A share of clones is missing; checked studies link under half to unresolved V genes, and the rest is unexplained. The sample table contains 75,000 to 80,000 clones; only one count was recorded for 94% of them. Of the sample, about 0.4% is held by the ten largest clones. The source material was T cells isolated from PBMCs. The source of these receptors is a human donor in good health.

This clone turned up a few times. J is TRBJ1-2 and V is TRBV28, with D possibly being TRBD1 (5 bases). The CDR3 is 13 residues long. V lost 1 base, J lost 4 bases, and 7 bases lay in between. The germline gives CDR1 MDHEN, CDR2 SYDVKM. The CDR3 here is CASSLSGRYGYTF. The DNA for the CDR3 is TGTGCCAGCAGTTTATCAGGGCGCTATGGCTACACCTTC.

The chain combines TRBV5-6 with TRBJ1-5; tentative D call: TRBD1 (5 bases). CDR1 is SGHDT, CDR2 YYEEEE, per germline. The CDR3 has 16 residues. V dropped 2 bases and J dropped 0 bases, with 12 bases sitting between them. Here the CDR3 DNA reads TGTGCCAGCAGCTTCTGGGGGGGGTCTAGCAATCAGCCCCAGCATTTT. Amino acid sequence: CASSFWGGSSNQPQHF.

This clone appeared a single time. The DNA for the CDR3 is TGTGCCAGTAGTATCCTGTCGGGGGAGCAGTTCTTC. It codes for CASSILSGEQFF. This chain connects TRBV19 to TRBJ2-1, with D maybe TRBD2 (5 bases). This CDR3 region has 12 residues. Germline V gives CDR1 LNHDA, CDR2 SQIVND (reference sequence). Trimming pared 3 bases from V and 10 bases from J, leaving 10 bases between.

The chain links TRBV6-6 to TRBJ1-3; D remains unclear. The ends were cut back, 11 bases at V and 0 bases at J, with 14 bases in the middle. Per the germline V gene, CDR1 is MNHNY and CDR2 is SVGAGI (reference sequence). The CDR3 spans 14 residues. CDR3 in DNA: TGTGCCGTAGGAGTTGGGAGCTCTGGAAACACCATATATTTT. It is translated as CAVGVGSSGNTIYF.

The chain has TRBV9 and TRBJ1-2; D unclear. The CDR3 runs 13 residues. Germline-derived CDR1 and CDR2 are SGDLS and YYNGEE. V was trimmed by 3 bases and J by 8 bases, leaving 14 bases between them. The DNA of the CDR3 is TGTGCCAGCAGCGATGCTAGGACTGGCGGCTACACCTTC. It codes for CASSDARTGGYTF.

The chain carries TRBV29-1 and TRBJ2-5, with D possibly matching TRBD2 (6 bases). The germline V and J ends were trimmed by 0 bases and 4 bases, with 12 bases remaining between them. The germline V gene has CDR1 SQVTM and CDR2 ANQGSEA. This CDR3 comprises 14 residues. The DNA of the CDR3 is TGCAGCGTTGAAGATCTAGGGACTGGAGAGACCCAGTACTTC. Its protein is CSVEDLGTGETQYF.

This chain connects TRBV16 to TRBJ2-7; D unclear. The CDR3 has 14 residues. Per germline, CDR1 KGHSY and CDR2 FQNENV. Trimming stripped 4 bases from V and 2 bases from J, with 12 bases between. CDR3 DNA sequence: TGTGCCAGCAGCCTACGTCATGGGCCCTACGAGCAGTACTTC. Translating gives CASSLRHGPYEQYF.

The genes are TRBV11-3 and TRBJ1-2; 9 nucleotides match TRBD1. CDR1 and CDR2 from the germline V gene are SGHNT and YENEEA. The CDR3 runs 14 residues. The V segment lost 6 bases and the J segment 4 bases; nucleotides outside the gene matches: 6. DNA for the CDR3: TGTGCCAGCAGTGCCGGGACAGGGCCCTATGGCTACACCTTC. Amino acid sequence: CASSAGTGPYGYTF.

This CDR3 reads CASSPGGPEAFF. For the CDR3, the DNA is TGTGCCAGCAGTCCGGGGGGGCCTGAAGCTTTCTTT. The chain uses TRBV28 and TRBJ1-1, with D possibly TRBD1 on 6 matching bases. V was cut by 5 bases and J by 6 bases, with 10 bases left in between. Germline V gene lookup returns CDR1 MDHEN and CDR2 SYDVKM. This CDR3 region has 12 residues.

The chain has TRBV5-1 and TRBJ1-2; weak D call: TRBD1 (6 bases). Trimming took 0 bases from V and 6 from J, leaving 12 bases between them. This CDR3 contains 14 residues. Germline CDR1 SGHRS, CDR2 YFSETQ. The CDR3 reads CASSLDTGSNGYTF. CDR3 DNA sequence: TGCGCCAGCAGCTTGGATACAGGGTCGAATGGCTACACCTTC. Full variable domain (missing parts from reference TRBV5-1 and TRBJ1-2): KAGVTQTPRYLIKTRGQQVTLSCSPISGHRSVSWYQQTPGQGLQFLFEYFSETQRNKGNFPGRFSGRQFSNSRSEMNVSTLELGDSALYLCASSLDTGSNGYTFGSGTRLTVV.

The rearrangement joins TRBV6-5 to TRBJ1-4; 7 bases are a match to TRBD1. CDR1 is MNHEY, CDR2 SVGAGI, per germline. CDR3 length: 13 residues. Trimming cost V 5 bases and J 11 bases; bases outside gene matches: 8. This CDR3 is CASSRGLGEKLFF. As DNA, the CDR3 is TGTGCCAGCAGTAGGGGGCTCGGGGAGAAACTGTTTTTT.

The rearrangement joins TRBV5-6 to TRBJ2-7; the D gene is possibly TRBD2 (5 bases). CDR1 and CDR2 (germline): SGHDT, YYEEEE. V was clipped by 4 bases and J by 2 bases, with 19 bases between them. The CDR3 spans 16 residues. The CDR3 reads CASSPGVRRAAYEQYF. CDR3 nucleotides: TGTGCCAGCAGCCCTGGGGTTCGGCGGGCCGCCTACGAGCAGTACTTC.

The chain is built from TRBV10-1 and TRBJ2-3; 10 bases are a match to TRBD2. J lost 3 bases, V lost 8 bases, and 11 bases had no gene match. The CDR3 length is 16 residues. Germline CDR1 reads WNHNN; CDR2 reads SYGVQD (reference sequence). Here the CDR3 DNA reads TGCGCCAGCGCGAGAAGGGCTAGCGGGAGTACAGATACGCAGTATTTT. This translates into CASARRASGSTDTQYF.